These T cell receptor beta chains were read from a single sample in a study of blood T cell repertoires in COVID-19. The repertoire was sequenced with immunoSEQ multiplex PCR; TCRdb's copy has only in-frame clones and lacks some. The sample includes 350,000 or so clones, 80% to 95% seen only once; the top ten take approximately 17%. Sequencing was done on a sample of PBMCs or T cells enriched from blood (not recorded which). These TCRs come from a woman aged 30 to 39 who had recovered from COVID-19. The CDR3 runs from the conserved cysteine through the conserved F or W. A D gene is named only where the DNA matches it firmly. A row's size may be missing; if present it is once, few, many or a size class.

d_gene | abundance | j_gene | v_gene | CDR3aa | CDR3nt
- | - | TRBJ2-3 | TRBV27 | CASTKSTGGGTQYF | TGTGCCAGCACCAAAAGCACAGGGGGGGGTACGCAGTATTTT
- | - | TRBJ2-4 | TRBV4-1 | CASSQARQILAKNIQYF | TGCGCCAGCAGCCAAGCCCGACAGATCCTAGCCAAAAACATTCAGTACTTC
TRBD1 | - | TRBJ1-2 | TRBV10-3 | CAISETTGGANYGYTF | TGTGCCATCAGTGAGACGACAGGGGGCGCGAACTATGGCTACACCTTC
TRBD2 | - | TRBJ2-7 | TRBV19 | CASILRLAGSYEQYF | TGTGCCAGTATCCTCCGACTAGCGGGATCATACGAGCAGTACTTC
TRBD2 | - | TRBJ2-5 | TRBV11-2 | CASSAAWIAGRETQYF | TGTGCCAGCAGCGCTGCTTGGATAGCGGGAAGGGAGACCCAGTACTTC
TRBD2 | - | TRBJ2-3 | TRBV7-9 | CASSLGGRLSDTQYF | TGTGCCAGCAGCTTAGGCGGGAGACTTTCAGATACGCAGTATTTT
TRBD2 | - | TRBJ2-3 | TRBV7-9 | CASSKTSVPDTQYF | TGTGCCAGCAGCAAGACTAGCGTGCCAGATACGCAGTATTTT
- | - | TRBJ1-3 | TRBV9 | CASSARSENTIYF | TGTGCCAGCAGCGCCCGGTCTGAAAACACCATATATTTT
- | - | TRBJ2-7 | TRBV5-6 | CASAEGAYEQYF | TGTGCCAGCGCCGAGGGGGCCTACGAGCAGTACTTC
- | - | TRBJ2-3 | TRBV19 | CASSISDTDTQYF | TGTGCCAGTAGTATCAGTGACACAGATACGCAGTATTTT
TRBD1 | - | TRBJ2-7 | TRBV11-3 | CASSFLGQGAYEQYF | TGTGCCAGCAGCTTTTTGGGACAGGGGGCCTACGAGCAGTACTTC
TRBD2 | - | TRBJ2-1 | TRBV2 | CASSEGLGLAGEREQFF | TGTGCCAGCAGTGAAGGGTTGGGACTAGCGGGAGAGAGAGAGCAGTTCTTC
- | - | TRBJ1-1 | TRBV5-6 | CASSLGRRATEAFF | TGTGCCAGCAGCTTGGGTCGCAGGGCCACTGAAGCTTTCTTT
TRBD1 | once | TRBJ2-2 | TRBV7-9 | CASSLTQGSGELFF | TGTGCCAGCAGCTTAACACAGGGGTCCGGGGAGCTGTTTTTT
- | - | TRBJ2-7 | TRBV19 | CASSTQGVGGEQYF | TGTGCCAGTAGTACCCAGGGGGTCGGGGGAGAGCAGTACTTC
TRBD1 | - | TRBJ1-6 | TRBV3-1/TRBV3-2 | CASSQEQVRDRGFLSYNSPLHF | TGTGCCAGCAGCCAAGAACAGGTCCGGGACAGGGGATTCCTCTCCTATAATTCACCCCTCCACTTT
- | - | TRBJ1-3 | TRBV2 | CASSTPYQGFGNTIYF | TGTGCCAGCAGTACACCCTATCAGGGGTTTGGAAACACCATATATTTT
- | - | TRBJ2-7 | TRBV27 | CASSLGGAGEQYF | TGTGCCAGCAGTTTAGGAGGGGCAGGCGAGCAGTACTTC
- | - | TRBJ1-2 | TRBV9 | CASSDGSSYGYTF | TGTGCCAGCAGCGATGGCAGTTCCTATGGCTACACCTTC
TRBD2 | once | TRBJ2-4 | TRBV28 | CASSSLLGGGIQYF | TGTGCCAGCAGTTCCCTCCTTGGGGGGGGCATTCAGTACTTC
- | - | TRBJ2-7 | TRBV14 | CASSPLFGQRVYEQYF | TGTGCCAGCAGCCCCCTGTTTGGGCAGCGGGTTTACGAGCAGTACTTC
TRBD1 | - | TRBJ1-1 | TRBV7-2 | CASSPPGQGATNTEAFF | TGTGCCAGCAGCCCCCCAGGACAGGGGGCCACGAACACTGAAGCTTTCTTT
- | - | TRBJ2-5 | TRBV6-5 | CASSSTDSQQETQYF | TGTGCCAGCAGTTCCACAGACAGTCAGCAAGAGACCCAGTACTTC
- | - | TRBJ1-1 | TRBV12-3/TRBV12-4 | CASSSYLGTEAFF | TGTGCCAGCAGTTCCTACCTAGGCACTGAAGCTTTCTTT
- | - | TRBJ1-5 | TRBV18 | CASSPSGTHDQPQHF | TGTGCCAGCTCACCATCCGGGACTCATGATCAGCCCCAGCATTTT
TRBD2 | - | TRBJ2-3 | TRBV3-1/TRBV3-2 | CASSQVAGSTTDTQYF | TGTGCCAGCAGCCAAGTAGCGGGGTCGACGACAGATACGCAGTATTTT
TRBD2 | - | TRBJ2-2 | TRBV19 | CAIPTSGSSGELFF | TGTGCCATTCCGACTAGCGGGAGCTCCGGGGAGCTGTTTTTT
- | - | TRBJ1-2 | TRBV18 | CASQGLYGYTF | TGTGCCAGCCAGGGACTCTATGGCTACACCTTC
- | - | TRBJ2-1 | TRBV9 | CASSVEGFGIDEQFF | TGTGCCAGCAGCGTAGAGGGTTTCGGGATAGATGAGCAGTTCTTC
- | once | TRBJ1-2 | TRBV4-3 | CASSQGGLYGYTF | TGCGCCAGCAGCCAAGGGGGACTTTATGGCTACACCTTC
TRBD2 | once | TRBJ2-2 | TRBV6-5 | CASSPLAVGPGELFF | TGTGCCAGCAGTCCACTAGCGGTGGGACCCGGGGAGCTGTTTTTT
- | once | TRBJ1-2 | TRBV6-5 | CASSSSGRRDGYTF | TGTGCCAGCAGTTCCTCGGGGAGGCGGGATGGCTACACCTTC
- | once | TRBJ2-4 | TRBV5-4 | CAGGGQGIDIQYF | TGTGCCGGGGGTGGGCAGGGGATAGACATTCAGTACTTC
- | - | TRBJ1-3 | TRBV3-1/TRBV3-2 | CASSTSGAGNTIYF | TGTGCCAGCAGCACCTCGGGGGCTGGAAACACCATATATTTT
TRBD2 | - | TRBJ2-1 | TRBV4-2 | CASSHTSGSYNEQFF | TGTGCCAGCAGCCACACTAGCGGGAGCTACAATGAGCAGTTCTTC
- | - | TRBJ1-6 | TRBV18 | CASSPSPVDSPLHF | TGTGCCAGCTCACCATCCCCGGTTGATTCACCCCTCCACTTT